This is a list of T cell receptor beta chains from one sample in a study of ipilimumab plus nivolumab after autologous stem cell transplantation. TCRdb's table, derived via immunoSEQ multiplex PCR, lists solely in-frame clones and lacks some. Here the sample spans over 75,000 clones, more than 80% being singletons. This specimen was PBMCs, taken in a trial of ipilimumab plus nivolumab as post-transplant consolidation. These receptors all stem from a male donor with diffuse large B-cell lymphoma. Both conserved end residues are part of each CDR3. D genes are given only for firm matches. Clone size is given for some rows only: seen once, a few or many times, or a class if the clone is expanded.

V gene: TRBV2; J gene: TRBJ1-5; clone size: NA; D gene: NA; CDR3 DNA: TGTGCCAGCAGTAACGGTTGGGGAAACAATCAGCCCCAGCATTTT; CDR3 protein: CASSNGWGNNQPQHF
V gene: TRBV19; J gene: TRBJ1-5; clone size: NA; D gene: NA; CDR3 DNA: TGTGCCAGTAGTATAGGGGGAGTGCTTAGCAATCAGCCCCAGCATTTT; CDR3 protein: CASSIGGVLSNQPQHF
V gene: TRBV6-1; J gene: TRBJ1-2; clone size: NA; D gene: TRBD1; CDR3 DNA: TGTGCCAGCAGTGGAGGACTTCGGGACAGCCGAATCGCTAACTATGGCTACACCTTC; CDR3 protein: CASSGGLRDSRIANYGYTF
V gene: TRBV5-1; J gene: TRBJ2-1; clone size: NA; D gene: NA; CDR3 DNA: TGCGCCAGCAGCATAGCCGGGCCTATAGAGCAGTTCTTC; CDR3 protein: CASSIAGPIEQFF
V gene: TRBV5-6; J gene: TRBJ2-5; clone size: NA; D gene: TRBD2; CDR3 DNA: TGTGCCAGCAGCCCTGGACTAGCGGCCGGTCGGACCCAGTACTTC; CDR3 protein: CASSPGLAAGRTQYF
V gene: TRBV5-4; J gene: TRBJ2-5; clone size: NA; D gene: TRBD2; CDR3 DNA: TGTGCCAGCAGCTTGGTAGCGGGGGGGCTTGGGACCCAGTACTTC; CDR3 protein: CASSLVAGGLGTQYF
V gene: TRBV7-2; J gene: TRBJ2-1; clone size: NA; D gene: TRBD2; CDR3 DNA: TGTGCCAGCAGCTTTCGTGATAGCGGGGGGGCGAAGTTCTTC; CDR3 protein: CASSFRDSGGAKFF
V gene: TRBV12-5; J gene: TRBJ2-5; clone size: NA; D gene: NA; CDR3 DNA: TGTGCTAGTGGTTTAGGCTCCATAGCGGTCCAAGAGACCCAGTACTTC; CDR3 protein: CASGLGSIAVQETQYF
V gene: TRBV11-1; J gene: TRBJ2-5; clone size: NA; D gene: NA; CDR3 DNA: TGTGCCAGCAGCTTCCCATCTGCGGGGAAAGAGACCCAGTACTTC; CDR3 protein: CASSFPSAGKETQYF
V gene: TRBV4-1; J gene: TRBJ1-4; clone size: NA; D gene: NA; CDR3 DNA: TGCGCCAGCAGCCAAGCCCCCGTGGCAGGGGCTAATGAAAAACTGTTTTTT; CDR3 protein: CASSQAPVAGANEKLFF
V gene: TRBV19; J gene: TRBJ1-4; clone size: NA; D gene: NA; CDR3 DNA: TGTGCCAGTAGTGCAGGGGAGGAAAAACTGTTTTTT; CDR3 protein: CASSAGEEKLFF
V gene: TRBV19; J gene: TRBJ2-3; clone size: NA; D gene: TRBD2; CDR3 DNA: TGTGCCAGTAGTCATATGCTAGCGGGGGGCACAGATACGCAGTATTTT; CDR3 protein: CASSHMLAGGTDTQYF
V gene: TRBV5-4; J gene: TRBJ2-5; clone size: NA; D gene: TRBD1; CDR3 DNA: TGTGCCAGCAGCCCGGATGGGCTTCCGGGACAGATGATCGAGACCCAGTACTTC; CDR3 protein: CASSPDGLPGQMIETQYF
V gene: TRBV4-2; J gene: TRBJ2-3; clone size: NA; D gene: NA; CDR3 DNA: TGTGCCAGCAGCCAAGCCCCGGGGGGCCCACTAGATACGCAGTATTTT; CDR3 protein: CASSQAPGGPLDTQYF
V gene: TRBV5-4; J gene: TRBJ2-2; clone size: once; D gene: NA; CDR3 DNA: TGTGCCAGCAGCCCCCCCGCGAACACCGGGGAGCTGTTTTTT; CDR3 protein: CASSPPANTGELFF
V gene: TRBV5-5; J gene: TRBJ1-5; clone size: few; D gene: TRBD1; CDR3 DNA: TGTGCCAGCAGCTTGGGGACAGGGGTCAATCAGCCCCAGCATTTT; CDR3 protein: CASSLGTGVNQPQHF
V gene: TRBV4-3; J gene: TRBJ2-5; clone size: NA; D gene: NA; CDR3 DNA: TGCGCCAGCAGCCAAGATCGTACGCAAGAGACCCAGTACTTC; CDR3 protein: CASSQDRTQETQYF
V gene: TRBV5-1; J gene: TRBJ2-5; clone size: NA; D gene: NA; CDR3 DNA: TGCGCCAGCAGTCTCGGGGGCCAGGGGACCCAGTACTTC; CDR3 protein: CASSLGGQGTQYF
V gene: TRBV4-2; J gene: TRBJ2-2; clone size: NA; D gene: TRBD2; CDR3 DNA: TGTGCCAGCAGCCCCCGAAGTGGTAGCGGGGGGTTCGGGGAGCTGTTTTTT; CDR3 protein: CASSPRSGSGGFGELFF
V gene: TRBV27; J gene: TRBJ2-7; clone size: NA; D gene: NA; CDR3 DNA: TGTGCCAGCAGTTCCCTGGGTAATCGGGCTAGGGAGCAGTACTTC; CDR3 protein: CASSSLGNRAREQYF
V gene: TRBV5-8; J gene: TRBJ2-2; clone size: NA; D gene: NA; CDR3 DNA: TGTGCCAGCAGCTTGGAGCCCGGGGAGCTGTTTTTT; CDR3 protein: CASSLEPGELFF
V gene: TRBV2; J gene: TRBJ1-3; clone size: NA; D gene: NA; CDR3 DNA: TGTGCCAGCAGTGAAGAACAGGGACGAGGAAACACCATATATTTT; CDR3 protein: CASSEEQGRGNTIYF
V gene: TRBV9; J gene: TRBJ1-3; clone size: NA; D gene: NA; CDR3 DNA: TGTGCCAGCAGCGTCGGGGGGGGAGGAAACACCATATATTTT; CDR3 protein: CASSVGGGGNTIYF
V gene: TRBV2; J gene: TRBJ1-1; clone size: few; D gene: NA; CDR3 DNA: TGTGCCAGCAGTAACCCGAACACTGAAGCTTTCTTT; CDR3 protein: CASSNPNTEAFF
V gene: TRBV11-2; J gene: TRBJ2-7; clone size: few; D gene: TRBD1; CDR3 DNA: TGTGCCAGCAGCTCGGATACGGTGGGGACAGGGATCGGGTACGAGCAGTACTTC; CDR3 protein: CASSSDTVGTGIGYEQYF
V gene: TRBV19; J gene: TRBJ1-1; clone size: NA; D gene: TRBD1; CDR3 DNA: TGTGCCAGTAGTTCGGACAGGGACACTGAAGCTTTCTTT; CDR3 protein: CASSSDRDTEAFF
V gene: TRBV4-1; J gene: TRBJ2-2; clone size: NA; D gene: TRBD1; CDR3 DNA: TGCGCCAGCAGCCAAGATCGGGGCAGGGGGACGGGCGGGGAGCTGTTTTTT; CDR3 protein: CASSQDRGRGTGGELFF
V gene: TRBV7-9; J gene: TRBJ2-7; clone size: NA; D gene: NA; CDR3 DNA: TGTGCCAGCAGCTTAACTCACCGTGAAGGCGGCAACGAGCAGTACTTC; CDR3 protein: CASSLTHREGGNEQYF
V gene: TRBV5-1; J gene: TRBJ2-6; clone size: NA; D gene: NA; CDR3 DNA: TGCGCCAGCAGCTTGGATCCCCCCGGCAGGGCCAACGTCCTGACTTTC; CDR3 protein: CASSLDPPGRANVLTF
V gene: TRBV5-1; J gene: TRBJ2-5; clone size: NA; D gene: NA; CDR3 DNA: TGCGCCAGCAGCCCCCCCGGAGGGGAAGAGACCCAGTACTTC; CDR3 protein: CASSPPGGEETQYF
V gene: TRBV10-1; J gene: TRBJ1-1; clone size: few; D gene: NA; CDR3 DNA: TGCGCCAGCAGTGACAGGGGAAACACTGAAGCTTTCTTT; CDR3 protein: CASSDRGNTEAFF
V gene: TRBV5-4; J gene: TRBJ2-7; clone size: NA; D gene: NA; CDR3 DNA: TGTGCCAGCAGCTCGGGTTATCCTGGCGATGAGCAGTACTTC; CDR3 protein: CASSSGYPGDEQYF
V gene: TRBV6-5; J gene: TRBJ1-2; clone size: NA; D gene: TRBD1; CDR3 DNA: TGTGCCAGCAGCCGGGACAGGAGTGGCTACACCTTC; CDR3 protein: CASSRDRSGYTF
V gene: TRBV5-1; J gene: TRBJ1-5; clone size: few; D gene: TRBD1; CDR3 DNA: TGCGCCAGCAGCACCGGGACAGGGGCTGGGCAGCCCCAGCATTTT; CDR3 protein: CASSTGTGAGQPQHF
V gene: TRBV9; J gene: TRBJ2-2; clone size: NA; D gene: NA; CDR3 DNA: TGTGCCAGCAGCGTGAGCAGTAGCACCGGGGAGCTGTTTTTT; CDR3 protein: CASSVSSSTGELFF
V gene: TRBV4-3; J gene: TRBJ1-2; clone size: NA; D gene: NA; CDR3 DNA: TGCGCCAGCAGCCAAGAACCCAGGCACTATGGCTACACCTTC; CDR3 protein: CASSQEPRHYGYTF
V gene: TRBV6-1; J gene: TRBJ2-7; clone size: NA; D gene: NA; CDR3 DNA: TGTGCCAGCAGTGTAACTACCTACTACGAGCAGTACTTC; CDR3 protein: CASSVTTYYEQYF
V gene: TRBV27; J gene: TRBJ1-4; clone size: NA; D gene: NA; CDR3 DNA: TGTGCCAGCAATTCGCCCCTGGGGGCAAGTAAGGAAAAACTGTTTTTT; CDR3 protein: CASNSPLGASKEKLFF
V gene: TRBV9; J gene: TRBJ2-7; clone size: NA; D gene: NA; CDR3 DNA: TGTGCCAGCAGCGGGGTGGCTCGCGAGCAGTACTTC; CDR3 protein: CASSGVAREQYF
V gene: TRBV4-2; J gene: TRBJ2-3; clone size: NA; D gene: TRBD2; CDR3 DNA: TGTGCCAGCAGCCTCCACCGGGGTCTAGCGGGGAGCTCAGATACGCAGTATTTT; CDR3 protein: CASSLHRGLAGSSDTQYF
V gene: TRBV2; J gene: TRBJ2-5; clone size: once; D gene: NA; CDR3 DNA: TGTGCCAGCAGTGGGGACCTCCAAGAGACCCAGTACTTC; CDR3 protein: CASSGDLQETQYF
V gene: TRBV5-1; J gene: TRBJ2-4; clone size: NA; D gene: TRBD2; CDR3 DNA: TGCGCCAGTTCTTCCGGGACTAGCGGGAACATTCAGTACTTC; CDR3 protein: CASSSGTSGNIQYF
V gene: TRBV6-5; J gene: TRBJ2-1; clone size: once; D gene: TRBD1; CDR3 DNA: TGTGCCAGCAGTCTCTCAAGACAGGGGGCGAATGAGCAGTTCTTC; CDR3 protein: CASSLSRQGANEQFF
V gene: TRBV7-8; J gene: TRBJ2-5; clone size: NA; D gene: TRBD1; CDR3 DNA: TGTGCCAGCAGCCCTAGTCGGGACAGGCTCACCGAGACCCAGTACTTC; CDR3 protein: CASSPSRDRLTETQYF
V gene: TRBV19; J gene: TRBJ2-7; clone size: NA; D gene: NA; CDR3 DNA: TGTGCCAGTAGCACCCTCTTCACGACCTACGAGCAGTACTTC; CDR3 protein: CASSTLFTTYEQYF
V gene: TRBV6-1; J gene: TRBJ1-6; clone size: NA; D gene: NA; CDR3 DNA: TGTGCCAGCAGCGGAATGAATTCACCCCTCCACTTT; CDR3 protein: CASSGMNSPLHF
V gene: TRBV7-9; J gene: TRBJ2-5; clone size: NA; D gene: NA; CDR3 DNA: TGTGCCAGCAGCCTCCTCGGGCTACAGGGATGGGAGACCCAGTACTTC; CDR3 protein: CASSLLGLQGWETQYF
V gene: TRBV5-1; J gene: TRBJ2-3; clone size: NA; D gene: TRBD1; CDR3 DNA: TGCGCCAGCAGCTTGGCCCTGACAGGGGGCACAGATACGCAGTATTTT; CDR3 protein: CASSLALTGGTDTQYF
V gene: TRBV7-6; J gene: TRBJ2-2; clone size: NA; D gene: NA; CDR3 DNA: TGTGCCAGCAGCTTAGTTATCGGGGGGCCTGGCGGGAACACCGGGGAGCTGTTTTTT; CDR3 protein: CASSLVIGGPGGNTGELFF
V gene: TRBV5-1; J gene: TRBJ2-7; clone size: NA; D gene: NA; CDR3 DNA: TGCGCCAGCAGCTTGGATCGGGTGTTCGCCTACGAGCAGTACTTC; CDR3 protein: CASSLDRVFAYEQYF
V gene: TRBV15; J gene: TRBJ2-7; clone size: few; D gene: TRBD1; CDR3 DNA: TGTGCCACCAGCAGAGAATACAGGGGCCCCTACGAGCAGTACTTC; CDR3 protein: CATSREYRGPYEQYF
V gene: TRBV29-1; J gene: TRBJ2-7; clone size: NA; D gene: NA; CDR3 DNA: TGCAGCGTTGACCTCCCCAAAGGGGGGACCTCCTACGAGCAGTACTTC; CDR3 protein: CSVDLPKGGTSYEQYF
V gene: TRBV5-6; J gene: TRBJ1-2; clone size: NA; D gene: NA; CDR3 DNA: TGTGCCAGCAGCTTTTTCCAGGGAGTAGGCCTTATCTATGGCTACACCTTC; CDR3 protein: CASSFFQGVGLIYGYTF
V gene: TRBV15; J gene: TRBJ2-5; clone size: NA; D gene: TRBD1; CDR3 DNA: TGTGCCACCAGCTCCCCCGGACAGGGGAAAAAGACCCAGTACTTC; CDR3 protein: CATSSPGQGKKTQYF
V gene: TRBV7-9; J gene: TRBJ2-1; clone size: NA; D gene: NA; CDR3 DNA: TGTGCCAGCAGCTTAGGGGGGTGGGATGAGCAGTTCTTC; CDR3 protein: CASSLGGWDEQFF